This T cell receptor beta chain was profiled in a study of blood T cell repertoires in COVID-19. Study as a whole: Donors in the United States, Italy and Spain gave samples during acute or convalescent COVID-19.

This CDR3 is 15 amino acids long. The germline gives CDR1 SGHAT, CDR2 FQNNGV. V lost 10 bases, J lost 8 bases, and 15 bases stayed unmatched. As handled by the study authors: It was from reference gene primer amplification that nucleated cell counts were estimated. Clones were sequenced by immunoSEQ multiplex PCR, and TCRdb holds only the in-frame ones, with some missing. Clonal size and the V and J genes are those of that table, whereas D and trimming came from the DNA. Here the sample spans some 120,000 clones, just under 85% being singletons. The rearrangement joins TRBV11-2 to TRBJ2-1; 9 nucleotides align to TRBD2. The specimen was peripheral blood. The source is an older man with active or convalescent COVID-19. The CDR3 DNA sequence: TGTGCCACCGCCTCGACTAGCGGTTTTTTCGATGAGCAGTTCTTC. This translates into CATASTSGFFDEQFF.